What follows describes a single T cell receptor beta chain. The data derive from a study of blood T cell repertoires in COVID-19. Study information: T cells, B-cell-depleted T cells, or PBMCs supplied cDNA or gDNA.

Trimming left V 2 bases short and J 4 bases short, with 6 bases between. The CDR3 spans 13 residues. Study processing details: Estimation of nucleated cell counts was performed using reference gene primer amplification. TCRdb keeps only in-frame clones here, not all; method: immunoSEQ multiplex PCR. V and J calls and clone size are those listed in that table; D and trimming were worked out from the DNA. The table includes 75,000 to 90,000 clones, about 90% detected once. The sequenced sample was peripheral blood. V is TRBV12-3 or TRBV12-4 and J is TRBJ1-3, with no clear D. The sequence came from a human donor in a cohort sampled during active COVID-19. The CDR3, as DNA: TGTGCCAGCAGTTTATCCCAGGGAAACACCATATATTTT. Protein sequence: CASSLSQGNTIYF.